The 31 T cell receptor beta chains presented below share a single source sample, sequenced in a study of CD8+ T cells in alopecia areata. cDNA reverse transcribed from extracted RNA served as the sequencing template. Clones were sequenced by immunoSEQ multiplex PCR, and TCRdb holds only the in-frame ones, with some missing. The data contain about 190,000 clones, about 65% of them singletons. Treatment here: oral pan-JAK inhibitor, 5-10 mg twice daily. Source: CD4+ T cells sorted from blood, taken at roughly week 49, from a patient treated with tofacitinib. The receptors come from a human donor with alopecia areata.

The chain joins TRBV18 to TRBJ2-1, with TRBD2 matching 10 bases. Germline V gene sequence: CDR1 KGHSH, CDR2 LQKENI. The CDR3 spans 15 residues. Trimming removed 5 bases from V and 4 bases from J; junction bases left unmatched: 5. The CDR3, as DNA: TGTGCCAGCTCAGTATCTAGCGGGGGATACAATGAGCAGTTCTTC. Protein sequence: CASSVSSGGYNEQFF.

The V call is TRBV5-1, the J call TRBJ2-1, with 8 bases matching TRBD2. Trimming at V came to 4 bases and at J to 5 bases, leaving 11 bases not matched to a gene. In germline, CDR1 is SGHRS, CDR2 YFSETQ. The CDR3 contains 16 residues. CDR3 sequence (DNA): TGCGCCAGCAGCCGTCGGGGACTAGAAGACCACAATGAGCAGTTCTTC. Amino acid sequence: CASSRRGLEDHNEQFF.

J is TRBJ2-5 and V is TRBV11-2; D may be TRBD1 (6 bases). The CDR3 is made up of 17 amino acids. The V end lost 1 base, the J end lost 2 bases, and 17 bases lay between the germline ends. The germline V gene encodes CDR1 SGHAT and CDR2 FQNNGV. CDR3 sequence reads: CASSLGGHTPLQETQYF. The CDR3 nucleotides read TGTGCCAGCAGCTTAGGGGGACATACCCCGCTACAAGAGACCCAGTACTTC.

This clone came up many times. V usage is TRBV7-6 and J usage is TRBJ1-5; 7 nucleotides agree with TRBD1. The junction had 3 bases not matched to a gene; V was cut back by 1 base and J by 3 bases. Germline loops: CDR1 SGHVS, CDR2 FNYEAQ. The CDR3 is 15 amino acids. The CDR3 coding sequence is TGTGCCAGCAGCTTAGAACAGGGGTTCAATCAGCCCCAGCATTTT. Protein sequence: CASSLEQGFNQPQHF.

V usage is TRBV4-1 and J usage is TRBJ2-7, with D possibly TRBD2 on 6 matching bases. This CDR3 has 16 amino acids. CDR1 and CDR2 from the germline V gene are MGHRA and YSYEKL. With 2 bases removed from V and 3 bases from J, the gap between germline ends came to 17 bases. The CDR3 nucleotides are TGCGCCAGCAGCCAAACGTCAGGGAGCGGGTTCTACGAGCAGTACTTC. Its protein product is CASSQTSGSGFYEQYF.

The chain joins TRBV30 to TRBJ2-7; D gene ambiguous. With 4 bases removed from V and 2 bases from J, the gap between germline ends came to 9 bases. This CDR3 is 12 amino acids long. The V gene's germline CDR1 is GTSNPN and CDR2 SVGIG (reference sequence). The DNA of the CDR3 is TGTGCCTGGACTCAAGGACCCTACGAGCAGTACTTC. This translates into CAWTQGPYEQYF.

The J gene is TRBJ1-1, the V gene TRBV19, with D unclear. Per the germline V gene, CDR1 is LNHDA and CDR2 is SQIVND (reference sequence). Trimming cost V 4 bases and J 0 bases, with 12 bases left between them. The CDR3 is 15 residues long. The CDR3 reads CASSRGGNLNTEAFF. CDR3 nucleotide sequence: TGTGCCAGTAGTAGAGGCGGCAACTTGAACACTGAAGCTTTCTTT.

In DNA form, the CDR3 reads TGCGCCAGCAGCCAAGAACATAAAACCAACTACGAGCAGTACTTC. It yields the protein CASSQEHKTNYEQYF. The chain combines TRBV4-1 with TRBJ2-7; no firm D call. CDR3 length: 15 amino acids. With 0 bases removed from V and 3 bases from J, the gap between germline ends came to 12 bases. The V gene's germline CDR1 is MGHRA and CDR2 YSYEKL.

A few counts support this clone. The chain couples TRBV5-4 to TRBJ2-3; D gene uncertain. This CDR3 contains 14 residues. Germline V CDR1 and CDR2: SGHNT, YYREEE (reference sequence). The V and J ends lost 4 bases and 3 bases respectively, with 12 bases between them. The CDR3 reads CASSRNGRTDTQYF. The DNA of the CDR3 is TGTGCCAGCAGCCGTAATGGGCGTACAGATACGCAGTATTTT.

V is TRBV4-2 and J is TRBJ2-5, with unresolved D. The V gene lost 6 bases and the J gene lost 1 base, with 9 bases spanning the gap. Germline CDR1 and CDR2: LGHNA and YNFKEQ. This CDR3 has 13 residues. The CDR3 sequence: CASSSGTQETQYF. The CDR3 DNA is TGTGCCAGCAGTTCGGGCACCCAAGAGACCCAGTACTTC.

As regards this clone: Other DNA sequences of this sample code for an identical CDR3. The rearrangement links TRBV29-1 to TRBJ2-3, with 7 bases aligning to TRBD1. This CDR3 contains 13 residues. The ends lost 6 bases at V and 2 bases at J; junction bases unmatched: 5. Germline V lookup: CDR1 SQVTM, CDR2 ANQGSEA. The CDR3: CSVQGRSTDTQYF. In DNA, the CDR3 is TGCAGCGTACAGGGGCGGTCCACAGATACGCAGTATTTT.

This clone was found many times. The rearrangement links TRBV12-5 to TRBJ2-7; the D is unclear. CDR3 size: 14 residues. The germline V gene has CDR1 LGHNT and CDR2 FRNRAP. The V and J ends lost 7 bases and 2 bases respectively, with 15 bases between them. CDR3 region: CASAEQMIPYEQYF. In nucleotides, the CDR3 is TGTGCTAGTGCCGAGCAGATGATTCCCTACGAGCAGTACTTC.

The DNA of the CDR3 is TGTGCCAGCAGCTTGGGGGACACTGACCAGTACTTC. This gives the protein CASSLGDTDQYF. V and J are TRBV5-6 and TRBJ2-7; the D gene is possibly TRBD1 (6 bases). Germline V gives CDR1 SGHDT, CDR2 YYEEEE. The CDR3 has 12 amino acids. V dropped 0 bases and J dropped 10 bases, with 11 bases sitting between them.

There are a few counts of this clone. At the DNA level, this CDR3 is encoded by other sequences in the same sample as well. The CDR3 nucleotides are TGTGCCAGCAGCTCAGGACAGGGTCGCACAGATACGCAGTATTTT. Translating gives CASSSGQGRTDTQYF. The chain recombines TRBV7-2 with TRBJ2-3; 8 nucleotides agree with TRBD1. The CDR3 extends over 15 amino acids. Germline lookup yields CDR1 SGHTA and CDR2 FQGNSA. J lost 1 base, V lost 4 bases, and 4 bases had no gene match.

The J gene is TRBJ2-7, the V gene TRBV7-2; D may be TRBD1 (6 bases). The germline gives CDR1 SGHTA, CDR2 FQGNSA. With 2 bases removed from V and 6 bases from J, the gap between germline ends came to 14 bases. The CDR3 consists of 14 residues. CDR3 DNA: TGTGCCAGCAGCTTAACCGGGACATCTTCCGAGCAGTACTTC. Translation: CASSLTGTSSEQYF.

The genes are TRBV19 and TRBJ2-5; 11 nucleotides match TRBD1. This CDR3 is 15 amino acids long. Germline CDR1 and CDR2: LNHDA and SQIVND (reference sequence). The V and J ends lost 7 bases and 2 bases, in that order; junction bases with no gene match: 6. The CDR3 DNA reads TGTGCCAGTAAGACCCGGGACAGGGGGCAAGAGACCCAGTACTTC. It translates to CASKTRDRGQETQYF.

The J gene is TRBJ2-7, the V gene TRBV5-1; D is ambiguous. V dropped 0 bases and J dropped 5 bases, with 3 bases sitting between them. Germline CDR1 SGHRS, CDR2 YFSETQ. The CDR3 is 11 residues long. The CDR3 protein is CASSLEDEQYF. CDR3 coding DNA: TGCGCCAGCAGCTTGGAGGACGAGCAGTACTTC.

This chain joins TRBV5-4 and TRBJ1-1, with no clear D. The CDR3 spans 15 residues. Trimming removed 0 bases from V and 0 bases from J, with 9 bases in between. Germline CDR1 reads SGHNT; CDR2 reads YYREEE (reference sequence). The CDR3 DNA reads TGTGCCAGCAGCTTGGGTTCGGGCCTGAACACTGAAGCTTTCTTT. It is translated as CASSLGSGLNTEAFF.

The rearrangement links TRBV7-2 to TRBJ2-6, with D perhaps TRBD2 (5 bases). Trimming cost V 6 bases and J 0 bases, with 9 bases left between them. The CDR3 is made up of 15 amino acids. The germline CDR1 and CDR2 sequences are SGHTA and FQGNSA. The DNA of the CDR3 is TGTGCCAGCAGTATCGGAGGCTCTGGGGCCAACGTCCTGACTTTC. This sequence encodes CASSIGGSGANVLTF.

The chain uses TRBV15 and TRBJ2-1; 8 bases match TRBD1. This CDR3 is 17 amino acids long. V dropped 0 bases and J dropped 8; count of bases not matched to a gene: 12. The germline gives CDR1 LNHNV, CDR2 YYDKDF (reference sequence). DNA for the CDR3: TGTGCCACCAGCAGAGATAGAAAGCCCAGGGGGCACGATGAGCAGTTCTTC. It codes for CATSRDRKPRGHDEQFF.

V and J are TRBV29-1 and TRBJ1-1, with D possibly matching TRBD1 (6 bases). Germline V gene data show CDR1 as SQVTM and CDR2 as ANQGSEA. V was clipped by 4 bases and J by 0 bases, with 9 bases between them. CDR3 length: 13 amino acids. The CDR3 protein is CSVVWGLNTEAFF. The CDR3 nucleotides read TGCAGCGTTGTCTGGGGGCTGAACACTGAAGCTTTCTTT. Variable domain in full (rest from reference TRBV29-1 and TRBJ1-1): SAVISQKPSRDICQRGTSLTIQCQVDSQVTMMFWYRQQPGQSLTLIATANQGSEATYESGFVIDKFPISRPNLTFSTLTVSNMSPEDSSIYLCSVVWGLNTEAFFGQGTRLTVV.

V is TRBV27 and J is TRBJ1-6, with unresolved D. This CDR3 spans 17 amino acids. CDR1 MNHEY and CDR2 SMNVEV come from the germline V gene (reference sequence). The V end lost 0 bases, the J end lost 5 bases, and 14 bases lay between the germline ends. As DNA, the CDR3 is TGTGCCAGCAGTTTATCGCGGTCGGCAGCTAATAATTCACCCCTCCACTTT. As protein: CASSLSRSAANNSPLHF.

This clone was found once. Distinct nucleotide sequences in the sample also encode this CDR3. V and J are TRBV29-1 and TRBJ1-1; no clear D. The CDR3 has 11 amino acids. Trimming stripped 6 bases from V and 4 bases from J, with 9 bases between. Germline V lookup: CDR1 SQVTM, CDR2 ANQGSEA. The CDR3 here is CSVTGLTEAFF. The CDR3 nucleotides read TGCAGCGTGACTGGGCTCACTGAAGCTTTCTTT. Full variable domain (remainder filled in from reference TRBV29-1 and TRBJ1-1): SAVISQKPSRDICQRGTSLTIQCQVDSQVTMMFWYRQQPGQSLTLIATANQGSEATYESGFVIDKFPISRPNLTFSTLTVSNMSPEDSSIYLCSVTGLTEAFFGQGTRLTVV.

The rearrangement uses TRBV7-9 and TRBJ1-5, with D hard to call. V lost 5 bases to trimming and J lost 1 base, with 12 bases between them. This CDR3 has 15 amino acids. Germline V gene sequence: CDR1 SEHNR, CDR2 FQNEAQ (reference sequence). Here the CDR3 DNA reads TGTGCCAGCAGCCGAGGTGGGTCGAGCAATCAGCCCCAGCATTTT. Translating it yields CASSRGGSSNQPQHF.

The V gene is TRBV18, the J gene TRBJ2-7; D is possibly TRBD2 (5 bases). The CDR3 runs to 15 residues. Germline lookup yields CDR1 KGHSH and CDR2 LQKENI. Trimming cost V 3 bases and J 5 bases, with 17 bases left between them. CDR3 bases: TGTGCCAGCTCACCTGCCGGAGGTGGTAATAACGAGCAGTACTTC. Protein product: CASSPAGGGNNEQYF.

This clone has a handful of counts. V usage is TRBV10-1 and J usage is TRBJ2-2; D is ambiguous. There are 15 residues in the CDR3. The V and J ends lost 2 bases and 7 bases respectively, with 14 bases between them. Germline CDR1 reads WNHNN; CDR2 reads SYGVQD (reference sequence). The CDR3 region is CASSERLTADGELFF. The CDR3 DNA is TGCGCCAGCAGTGAGAGACTTACGGCGGACGGGGAGCTGTTTTTT.

This clone was seen more than once but under ten times. V usage is TRBV9 and J usage is TRBJ2-6; D unresolved. Germline V CDR1 and CDR2: SGDLS, YYNGEE. V was cut by 1 base and J by 0 bases, with 2 bases left in between. The CDR3 is 14 residues long. The CDR3 DNA is TGTGCCAGCAGCGTATCCTCTGGGGCCAACGTCCTGACTTTC. This gives the protein CASSVSSGANVLTF.

The genes are TRBV5-1 and TRBJ2-3; D might be TRBD2 (6 bases). The germline gives CDR1 SGHRS, CDR2 YFSETQ. The CDR3 consists of 15 residues. V dropped 1 base and J dropped 6 bases, with 15 bases sitting between them. The CDR3 DNA is TGCGCCAGCAGCTTGTATCCGGGTGGAGGGGATACGCAGTATTTT. This codes for CASSLYPGGGDTQYF.

The chain is built from TRBV7-3 and TRBJ2-2; no clear D gene. Trimming took off 3 bases at V and 6 bases at J, with 8 bases between the two ends. CDR3 length: 13 residues. Germline CDR1 SGHTA, CDR2 FQGTGA. The CDR3 sequence is CASSLGPAGELFF. Here the CDR3 DNA reads TGTGCCAGCAGCTTGGGTCCCGCCGGGGAGCTGTTTTTT.

The CDR3 is CASSARLAGAGEQFF. The CDR3 bases are TGCGCCAGCAGCGCCCGACTAGCGGGGGCGGGTGAGCAGTTCTTC. The chain has TRBV4-3 and TRBJ2-1, with TRBD2 matching over 12 bases. The J segment lost 9 bases and the V segment lost 5 bases, leaving 8 bases of the junction unmatched. Germline V gene data show CDR1 as LGHNA and CDR2 as YSLEER. CDR3 length: 15 residues.

This chain connects TRBV5-6 to TRBJ1-2, with no clear D. V was trimmed by 2 bases and J by 6 bases, leaving 14 bases between them. Germline CDR1 is SGHDT and CDR2 is YYEEEE. The CDR3 totals 14 residues. CDR3: CASSFGQEGNGYTF. CDR3 in DNA: TGTGCCAGCAGCTTTGGCCAGGAGGGCAATGGCTACACCTTC.